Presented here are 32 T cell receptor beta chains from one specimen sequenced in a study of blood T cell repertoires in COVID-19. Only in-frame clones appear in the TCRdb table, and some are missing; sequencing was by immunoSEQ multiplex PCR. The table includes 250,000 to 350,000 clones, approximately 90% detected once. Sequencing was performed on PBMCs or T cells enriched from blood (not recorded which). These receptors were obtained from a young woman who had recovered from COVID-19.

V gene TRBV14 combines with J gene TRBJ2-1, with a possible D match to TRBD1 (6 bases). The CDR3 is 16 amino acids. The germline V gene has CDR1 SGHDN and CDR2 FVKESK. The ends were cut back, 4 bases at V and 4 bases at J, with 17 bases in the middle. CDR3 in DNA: TGTGCCAGCAGCCCTACAGGGTCAATGGTGTACAATGAGCAGTTCTTC. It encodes CASSPTGSMVYNEQFF.

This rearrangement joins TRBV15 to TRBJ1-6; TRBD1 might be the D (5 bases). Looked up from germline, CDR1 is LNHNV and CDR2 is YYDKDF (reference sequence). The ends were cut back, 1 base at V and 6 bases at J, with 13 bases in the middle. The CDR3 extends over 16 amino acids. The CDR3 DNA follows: TGTGCCACCAGCAGAGGTTCGTTCGACAGTAATTCACCCCTCCACTTT. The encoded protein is CATSRGSFDSNSPLHF.

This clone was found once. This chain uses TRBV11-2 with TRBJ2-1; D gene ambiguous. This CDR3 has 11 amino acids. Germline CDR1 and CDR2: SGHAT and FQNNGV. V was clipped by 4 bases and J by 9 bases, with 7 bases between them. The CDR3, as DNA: TGTGCCAGCAGCTCCCAGTTTGAGCAGTTCTTC. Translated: CASSSQFEQFF.

CDR3 loop: CASSFREWGTEAFF. The CDR3, as DNA: TGTGCCAGCAGCTTCCGGGAATGGGGCACTGAAGCTTTCTTT. The chain couples TRBV7-2 to TRBJ1-1, with D unresolved. V was pared by 3 bases and J by 4 bases, with 12 bases between. Germline V gives CDR1 SGHTA, CDR2 FQGNSA. The CDR3 contains 14 residues.

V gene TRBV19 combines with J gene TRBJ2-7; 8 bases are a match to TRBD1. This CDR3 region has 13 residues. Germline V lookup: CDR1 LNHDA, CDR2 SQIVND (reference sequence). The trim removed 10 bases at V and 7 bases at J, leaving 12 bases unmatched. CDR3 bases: TGTGCCACCAATCCCCAGGGGGCGGGGGAGCAGTACTTC. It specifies CATNPQGAGEQYF.

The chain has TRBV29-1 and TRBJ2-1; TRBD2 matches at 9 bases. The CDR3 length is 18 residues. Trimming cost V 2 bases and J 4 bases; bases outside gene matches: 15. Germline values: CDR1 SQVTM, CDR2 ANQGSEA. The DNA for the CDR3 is TGCAGCGTTGAAAGAGGAATTAGCGGGAGCGTGGGGTACAATGAGCAGTTCTTC. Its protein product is CSVERGISGSVGYNEQFF.

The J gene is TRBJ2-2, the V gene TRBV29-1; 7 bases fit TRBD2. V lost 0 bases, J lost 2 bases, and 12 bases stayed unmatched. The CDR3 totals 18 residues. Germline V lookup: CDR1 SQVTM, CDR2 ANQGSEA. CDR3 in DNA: TGCAGCGTTGAAGATTTCGCGGGGGAGCGGGAAAACACCGGGGAGCTGTTTTTT. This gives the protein CSVEDFAGERENTGELFF.

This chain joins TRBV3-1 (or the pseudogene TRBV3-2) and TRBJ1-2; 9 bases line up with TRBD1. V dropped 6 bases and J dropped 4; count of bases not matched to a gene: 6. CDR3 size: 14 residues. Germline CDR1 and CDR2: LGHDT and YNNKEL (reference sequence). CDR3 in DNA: TGTGCCAGCAGGAGACAGGGGGAAATCTATGGCTACACCTTC. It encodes CASRRQGEIYGYTF.

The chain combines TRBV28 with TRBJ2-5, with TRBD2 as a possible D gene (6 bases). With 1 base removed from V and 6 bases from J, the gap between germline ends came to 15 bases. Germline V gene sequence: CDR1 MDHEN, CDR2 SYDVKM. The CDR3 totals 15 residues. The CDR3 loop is CASSLSGAGSKTQYF. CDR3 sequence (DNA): TGTGCCAGCAGTTTATCCGGAGCGGGTTCCAAGACCCAGTACTTC.

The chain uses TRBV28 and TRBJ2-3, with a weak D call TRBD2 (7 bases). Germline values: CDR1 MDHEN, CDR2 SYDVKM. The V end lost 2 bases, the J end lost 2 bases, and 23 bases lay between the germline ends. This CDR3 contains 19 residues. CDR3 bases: TGTGCCAGCAGTTTAAAAGGCTGGGGGGGGCAGGGAATCACAGATACGCAGTATTTT. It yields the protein CASSLKGWGGQGITDTQYF.

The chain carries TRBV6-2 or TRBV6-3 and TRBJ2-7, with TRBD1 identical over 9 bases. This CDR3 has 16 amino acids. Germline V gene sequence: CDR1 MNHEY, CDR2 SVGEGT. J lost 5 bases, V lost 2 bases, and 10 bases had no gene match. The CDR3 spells CASSYDTGGVSHEQYF. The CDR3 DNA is TGTGCCAGCAGTTACGATACAGGGGGCGTTTCCCACGAGCAGTACTTC.

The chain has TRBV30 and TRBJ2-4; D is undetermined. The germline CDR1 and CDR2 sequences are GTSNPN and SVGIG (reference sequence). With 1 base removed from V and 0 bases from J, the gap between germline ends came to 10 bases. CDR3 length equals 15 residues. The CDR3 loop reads CAWSDYYLAKNIQYF. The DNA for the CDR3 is TGTGCCTGGAGTGATTACTACCTAGCCAAAAACATTCAGTACTTC.

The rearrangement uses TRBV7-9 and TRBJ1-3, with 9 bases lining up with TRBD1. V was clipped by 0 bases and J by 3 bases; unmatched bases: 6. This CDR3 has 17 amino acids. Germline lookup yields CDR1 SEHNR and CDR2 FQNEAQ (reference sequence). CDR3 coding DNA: TGTGCCAGCAGCTTAGCTTGGGACAGGGAACATGGAAACACCATATATTTT. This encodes CASSLAWDREHGNTIYF.

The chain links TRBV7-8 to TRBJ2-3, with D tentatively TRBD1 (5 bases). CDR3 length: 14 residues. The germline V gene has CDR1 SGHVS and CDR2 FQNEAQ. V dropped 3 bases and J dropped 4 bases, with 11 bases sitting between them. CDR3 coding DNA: TGTGCCAGCAGCTTCTCAGGGAATCCAGATACGCAGTATTTT. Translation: CASSFSGNPDTQYF.

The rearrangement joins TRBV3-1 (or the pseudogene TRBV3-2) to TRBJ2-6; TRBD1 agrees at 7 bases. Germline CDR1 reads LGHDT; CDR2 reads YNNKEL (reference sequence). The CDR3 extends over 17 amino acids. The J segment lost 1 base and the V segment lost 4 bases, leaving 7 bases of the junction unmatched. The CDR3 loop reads CASSRDSGLSGANVLTF. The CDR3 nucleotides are TGTGCCAGCAGCCGGGACAGCGGATTGTCTGGGGCCAACGTCCTGACTTTC.

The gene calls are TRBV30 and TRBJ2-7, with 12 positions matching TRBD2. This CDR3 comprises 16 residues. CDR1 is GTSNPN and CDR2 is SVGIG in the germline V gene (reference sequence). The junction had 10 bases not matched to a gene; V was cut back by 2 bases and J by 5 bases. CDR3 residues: CAWSRWTSGKVDEQYF. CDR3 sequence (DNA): TGTGCCTGGAGTCGGTGGACTAGCGGGAAGGTAGACGAGCAGTACTTC.

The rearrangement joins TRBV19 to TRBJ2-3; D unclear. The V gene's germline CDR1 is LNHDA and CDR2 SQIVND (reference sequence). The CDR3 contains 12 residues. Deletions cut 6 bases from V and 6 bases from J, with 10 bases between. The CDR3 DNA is TGTGCCAGTAGGAGTACTCTGGATACGCAGTATTTT. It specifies CASRSTLDTQYF.

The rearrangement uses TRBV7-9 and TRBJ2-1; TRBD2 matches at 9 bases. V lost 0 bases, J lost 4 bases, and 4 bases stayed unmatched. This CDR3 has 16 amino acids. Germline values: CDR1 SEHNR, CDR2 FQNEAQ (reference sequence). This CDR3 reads CASSLALREGYNEQFF. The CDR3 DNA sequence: TGTGCCAGCAGCTTAGCTTTGCGGGAGGGTTACAATGAGCAGTTCTTC.

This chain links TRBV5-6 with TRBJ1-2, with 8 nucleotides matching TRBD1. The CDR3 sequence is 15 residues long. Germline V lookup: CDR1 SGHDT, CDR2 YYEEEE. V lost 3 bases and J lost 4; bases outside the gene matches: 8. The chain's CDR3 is CASSSLTGVRYGYTF. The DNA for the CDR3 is TGTGCCAGCAGCTCTCTGACAGGGGTGCGCTATGGCTACACCTTC.

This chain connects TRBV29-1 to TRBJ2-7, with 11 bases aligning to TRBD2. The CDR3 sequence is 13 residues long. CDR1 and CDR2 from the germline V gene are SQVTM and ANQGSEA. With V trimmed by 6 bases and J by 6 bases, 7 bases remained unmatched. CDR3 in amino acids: CSVLAGGLGEQYF. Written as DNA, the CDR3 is TGCAGCGTGCTAGCGGGAGGTCTCGGCGAGCAGTACTTC.

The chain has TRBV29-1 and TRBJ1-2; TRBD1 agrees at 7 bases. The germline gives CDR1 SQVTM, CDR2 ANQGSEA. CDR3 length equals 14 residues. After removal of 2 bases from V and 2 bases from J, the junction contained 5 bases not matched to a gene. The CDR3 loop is CSVEWGQSNYGYTF. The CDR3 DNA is TGCAGCGTTGAATGGGGACAGTCAAACTATGGCTACACCTTC.

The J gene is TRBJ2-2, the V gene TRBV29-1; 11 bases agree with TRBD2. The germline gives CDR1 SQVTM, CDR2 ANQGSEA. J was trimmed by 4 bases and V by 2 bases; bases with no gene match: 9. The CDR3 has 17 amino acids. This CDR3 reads CSVERLAGPSGTGELFF. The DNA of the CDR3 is TGCAGCGTTGAACGACTAGCGGGACCCTCGGGCACCGGGGAGCTGTTTTTT.

The CDR3 DNA follows: TGTGCCATCAGAAGCACAGGTTACAATGAGCAGTTCTTC. Encoded protein: CAIRSTGYNEQFF. The rearrangement uses TRBV10-3 and TRBJ2-1; D may be TRBD1 (5 bases). The CDR3 runs 13 residues. CDR1 and CDR2 (germline): ENHRY, SYGVKD. The ends were cut back, 6 bases at V and 4 bases at J, with 10 bases in the middle.

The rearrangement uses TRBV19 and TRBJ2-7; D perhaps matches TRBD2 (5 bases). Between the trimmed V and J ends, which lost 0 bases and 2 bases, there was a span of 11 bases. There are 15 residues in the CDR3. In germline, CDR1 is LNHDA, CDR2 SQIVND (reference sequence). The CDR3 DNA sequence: TGTGCCAGTAGTATAGATGGAGCGGTCACCTACGAGCAGTACTTC. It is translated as CASSIDGAVTYEQYF.

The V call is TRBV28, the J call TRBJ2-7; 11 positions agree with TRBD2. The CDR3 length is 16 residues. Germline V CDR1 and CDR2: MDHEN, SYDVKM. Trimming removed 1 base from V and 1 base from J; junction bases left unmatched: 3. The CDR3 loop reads CASSLLGTSGSYEQYF. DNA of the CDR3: TGTGCCAGCAGTTTATTAGGGACTAGCGGTTCCTACGAGCAGTACTTC. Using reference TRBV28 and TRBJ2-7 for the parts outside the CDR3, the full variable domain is DVKVTQSSRYLVKRTGEKVFLECVQDMDHENMFWYRQDPGLGLRLIYFSYDVKMKEKGDIPEGYSVSREKKERFSLILESASTNQTSMYLCASSLLGTSGSYEQYFGPGTRLTVT.

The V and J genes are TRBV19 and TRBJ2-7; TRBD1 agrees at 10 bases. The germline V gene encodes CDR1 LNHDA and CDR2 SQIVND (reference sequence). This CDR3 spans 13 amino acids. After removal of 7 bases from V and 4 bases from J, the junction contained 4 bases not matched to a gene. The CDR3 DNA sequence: TGTGCCAGTAACGCGGGACAGGGGTACGAGCAGTACTTC. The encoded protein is CASNAGQGYEQYF.

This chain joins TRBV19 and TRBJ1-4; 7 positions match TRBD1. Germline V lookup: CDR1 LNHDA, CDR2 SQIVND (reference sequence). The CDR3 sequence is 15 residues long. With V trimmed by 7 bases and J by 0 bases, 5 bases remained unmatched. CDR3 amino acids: CASTTGTATNEKLFF. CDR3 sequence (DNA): TGTGCCAGTACCACCGGGACAGCAACTAATGAAAAACTGTTTTTT.

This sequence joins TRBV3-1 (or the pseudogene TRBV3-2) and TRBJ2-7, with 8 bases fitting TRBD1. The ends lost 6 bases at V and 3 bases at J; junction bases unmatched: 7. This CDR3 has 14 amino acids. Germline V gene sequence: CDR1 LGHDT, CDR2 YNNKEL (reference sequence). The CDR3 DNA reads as TGTGCCAGCAGTCCCGGGACAGGTCACTACGAGCAGTACTTC. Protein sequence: CASSPGTGHYEQYF.

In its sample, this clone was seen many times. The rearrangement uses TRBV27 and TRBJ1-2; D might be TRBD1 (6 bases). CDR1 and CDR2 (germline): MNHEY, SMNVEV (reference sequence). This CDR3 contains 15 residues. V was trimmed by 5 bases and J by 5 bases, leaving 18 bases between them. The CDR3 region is CASSHWNPQGYGYTF. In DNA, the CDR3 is TGTGCCAGCAGTCATTGGAACCCGCAGGGGTATGGCTACACCTTC.

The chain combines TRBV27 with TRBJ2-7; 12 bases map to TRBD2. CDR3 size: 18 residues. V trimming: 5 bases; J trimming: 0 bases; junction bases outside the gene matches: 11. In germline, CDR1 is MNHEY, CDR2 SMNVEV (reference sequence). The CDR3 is CASSPPSGRARSSYEQYF. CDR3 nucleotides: TGTGCCAGCAGTCCGCCTAGCGGGAGGGCCCGATCCTCCTACGAGCAGTACTTC.

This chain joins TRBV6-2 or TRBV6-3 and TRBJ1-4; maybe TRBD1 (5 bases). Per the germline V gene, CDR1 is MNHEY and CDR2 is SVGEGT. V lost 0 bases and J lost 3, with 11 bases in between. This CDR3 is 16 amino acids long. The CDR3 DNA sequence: TGTGCCAGCAGTTACTCGGGACTTCGGGCTAATGAAAAACTGTTTTTT. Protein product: CASSYSGLRANEKLFF.

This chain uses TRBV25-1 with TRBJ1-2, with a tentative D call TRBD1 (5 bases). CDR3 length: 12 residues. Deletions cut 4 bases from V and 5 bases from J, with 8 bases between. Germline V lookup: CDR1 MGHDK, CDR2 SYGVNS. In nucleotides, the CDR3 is TGTGCCAGCAGTGGAGACAGTTATGGCTACACCTTC. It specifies CASSGDSYGYTF.